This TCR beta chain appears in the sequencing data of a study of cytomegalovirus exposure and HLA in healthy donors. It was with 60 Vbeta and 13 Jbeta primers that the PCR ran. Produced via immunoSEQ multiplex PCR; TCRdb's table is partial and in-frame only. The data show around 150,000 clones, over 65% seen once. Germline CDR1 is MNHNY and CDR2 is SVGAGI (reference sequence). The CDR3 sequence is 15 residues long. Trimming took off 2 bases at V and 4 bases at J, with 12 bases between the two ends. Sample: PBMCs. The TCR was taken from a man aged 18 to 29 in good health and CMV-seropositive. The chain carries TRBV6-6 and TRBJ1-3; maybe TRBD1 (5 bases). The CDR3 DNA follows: TGTGCCAGCAGTTACGGGGCGCAGGGAGGAAACACCATATATTTT. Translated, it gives CASSYGAQGGNTIYF.